This is a list of T cell receptor beta chains from one sample in a study of T cell responses to AZD1222 COVID-19 vaccine. Here immunoSEQ multiplex PCR was the method, and the copy in TCRdb shows in-frame clones only, minus some. The repertoire holds approximately 120,000 clones, with around 87% as singletons. The starting material was peripheral blood, obtained on day 0 of AZD1222 vaccination. The receptors derive from an adult in good health. CDR3s include the opening cysteine and the closing phenylalanine or tryptophan. A D gene is named only where the DNA matches it firmly. Clone sizes are given selectively: once, few, many, or a class where the clone is expanded.

clone_size j_call d_call v_call cdr3_aa cdr3_nt
once TRBJ2-1 - TRBV27 CASGRAQSSYNEQFF TGTGCCAGCGGTAGAGCGCAGAGCTCCTACAATGAGCAGTTCTTC
- TRBJ2-1 TRBD1 TRBV3-1/TRBV3-2 CASSPSRGPYNEQFF TGTGCCAGCAGCCCCAGCAGGGGGCCCTACAATGAGCAGTTCTTC
- TRBJ2-3 TRBD1 TRBV20-1 CSASVPVWDRGPYTQYF TGCAGTGCTAGTGTACCGGTATGGGACAGGGGGCCGTATACGCAGTATTTT
- TRBJ1-2 TRBD1 TRBV5-1 CASALTGTDYGYTF TGCGCCAGCGCGTTGACGGGGACAGACTATGGCTACACCTTC
once TRBJ1-2 TRBD1 TRBV27 CASRETGVFYGYTF TGTGCCAGCAGGGAGACAGGGGTATTCTATGGCTACACCTTC
- TRBJ2-7 TRBD1 TRBV2 CASTGTGIEQYF TGTGCCAGCACAGGGACAGGGATCGAGCAGTACTTC
- TRBJ2-7 - TRBV11-2 CASSLDPRDGSYEQYF TGTGCCAGCAGCTTAGATCCCCGGGACGGATCCTACGAGCAGTACTTC
- TRBJ2-7 - TRBV28 CASSSYPGKLNEQYF TGTGCCAGCAGTTCATATCCAGGGAAGTTAAACGAGCAGTACTTC
- TRBJ2-7 - TRBV6-5 CVSGVSSYEQYF TGTGTTTCAGGGGTCAGCTCCTACGAGCAGTACTTC
- TRBJ1-3 - TRBV18 CASSQDISGNTIYF TGTGCCAGCTCACAGGACATCTCTGGAAACACCATATATTTT
- TRBJ2-5 - TRBV28 CASSLGSARETQYF TGTGCCAGCAGTTTAGGGTCAGCTAGAGAGACCCAGTACTTC
- TRBJ1-1 - TRBV5-1 CASSPHGGVNTEAFF TGCGCCAGCAGCCCCCACGGAGGCGTGAACACTGAAGCTTTCTTT
- TRBJ1-2 - TRBV12-3/TRBV12-4 CASSLGRSYGYTF TGTGCCAGCAGTTTGGGCAGGAGCTATGGCTACACCTTC
- TRBJ2-7 - TRBV5-1 CASSFLWGSSYEQYF TGCGCCAGCAGCTTCCTTTGGGGGAGTTCCTACGAGCAGTACTTC
- TRBJ1-1 - TRBV29-1 CSVGLGVTEAFF TGCAGCGTTGGACTGGGGGTTACTGAAGCTTTCTTT
once TRBJ2-7 - TRBV6-2/TRBV6-3 CASSALLGYEQYF TGTGCCAGCAGCGCCCTACTGGGATACGAGCAGTACTTC
- TRBJ1-1 TRBD1 TRBV28 CAILSGTGMGYLEAFF TGTGCCATCCTCTCCGGGACAGGTATGGGGTACCTTGAAGCTTTCTTT
once TRBJ1-6 - TRBV9 CASSVNMGNSPLHF TGTGCCAGCAGCGTAAACATGGGGAATTCACCCCTCCACTTT
once TRBJ2-7 TRBD2 TRBV29-1 CSVAGTILYEQYF TGCAGCGTTGCCGGGACTATATTATACGAGCAGTACTTC
- TRBJ2-2 TRBD2 TRBV7-2 CASSLIGSGRLTGELFF TGTGCCAGCAGCTTAATAGGGAGCGGGAGGCTCACCGGGGAGCTGTTTTTT
- TRBJ1-1 - TRBV6-5 CASRSGNTEAFF TGTGCCAGCAGGAGCGGGAACACTGAAGCTTTCTTT
once TRBJ1-3 - TRBV7-2 CASSRSGGAGNTIYF TGTGCCAGCAGCCGCAGCGGGGGTGCTGGAAACACCATATATTTT
- TRBJ1-2 - TRBV19 CASSTENGGYGYTF TGTGCCAGTAGTACGGAAAATGGTGGATATGGCTACACCTTC
few TRBJ2-4 - TRBV2 CASSESPMGAKNIQYF TGTGCCAGCAGTGAATCCCCAATGGGGGCCAAAAACATTCAGTACTTC
few TRBJ2-7 - TRBV2 CASKAGSDYEQYF TGTGCCAGCAAGGCAGGCTCAGATTACGAGCAGTACTTC
- TRBJ2-1 TRBD2 TRBV12-3/TRBV12-4 CASSFLLAGGQFF TGTGCCAGCAGTTTTTTACTAGCGGGTGGGCAGTTCTTC
- TRBJ2-3 TRBD2 TRBV5-4 CASSLVLAGGSDTQYF TGTGCCAGCAGCTTGGTACTAGCGGGTGGGTCAGATACGCAGTATTTT
- TRBJ2-1 TRBD1 TRBV2 CASSSTGAALHNEQFF TGTGCCAGCAGTTCTACAGGGGCAGCTTTACATAATGAGCAGTTCTTC
- TRBJ2-1 TRBD1 TRBV18 CASSSRDRVYNEQFF TGTGCCAGCTCATCTCGGGACAGGGTCTACAATGAGCAGTTCTTC
- TRBJ1-1 - TRBV11-2 CASSSGLMNTEAFF TGTGCCAGCAGCTCTGGGCTGATGAACACTGAAGCTTTCTTT
- TRBJ1-1 TRBD1 TRBV19 CASTSEGTGMLKAFF TGTGCCAGTACCTCGGAAGGGACAGGGATGCTGAAAGCTTTCTTT
- TRBJ2-2 - TRBV24-1 CATSFRGELFF TGTGCCACCAGTTTCCGGGGGGAGCTGTTTTTT
- TRBJ2-4 - TRBV4-2 CASSQGSIQYF TGTGCCAGCAGCCAGGGGAGCATTCAGTACTTC
- TRBJ1-5 - TRBV4-1 CASSQASRGLNNQPQHF TGCGCCAGCAGCCAAGCCTCTCGAGGGCTAAACAATCAGCCCCAGCATTTT
- TRBJ2-7 TRBD2 TRBV3-1/TRBV3-2 CASSQRRGGYEQYF TGTGCCAGCAGCCAAAGGCGGGGGGGCTACGAGCAGTACTTC
- TRBJ1-1 - TRBV9 CASSAYLGTEAFF TGTGCCAGCAGCGCGTACTTGGGGACTGAAGCTTTCTTT
- TRBJ1-5 - TRBV3-1/TRBV3-2 CASSQRGAQSQPQHF TGTGCCAGCAGCCAGAGGGGGGCTCAAAGTCAGCCCCAGCATTTT